The subject of this entry is one T cell receptor (beta chain). The V segment lost 4 bases and the J segment 0 bases; nucleotides outside the gene matches: 6. CDR1 is LNHDA, CDR2 SQIVND, per germline (reference sequence). The CDR3 sequence is 17 residues long. This record belongs to a study of blood T cell repertoires in COVID-19. Profiling relied on immunoSEQ multiplex PCR, and the TCRdb table lists in-frame clones only, not all of them. The data hold 68,000 or so clones, with 65% to 85% observed a single time. Sequenced input: peripheral blood. The receptor was derived from a human donor in a cohort sampled during active COVID-19. J is TRBJ1-5 and V is TRBV19; 10 bases line up with TRBD1. CDR3 sequence (DNA): TGTGCCAGTAGTAGCCGGGACAGGGGACTTAGCAATCAGCCCCAGCATTTT. It encodes CASSSRDRGLSNQPQHF.